These 31 T cell receptor beta chains came from one sample sequenced in a study of blood T cell repertoires in COVID-19. Only in-frame clones appear in the TCRdb table, and some are missing; sequencing was by immunoSEQ multiplex PCR. There are about 240,000 clones in the sample; approximately 86% occur only once, and 3% to 3.5% lies in the top ten. Material: peripheral blood. The receptor set was obtained from a woman in her twenties or thirties who had recovered from COVID-19.

This chain joins TRBV5-1 and TRBJ2-7; no firm D call. The ends were cut back, 2 bases at V and 0 bases at J, with 6 bases in the middle. The CDR3 spans 13 residues. Per the germline V gene, CDR1 is SGHRS and CDR2 is YFSETQ. CDR3 sequence reads: CASSLISSYEQYF. The CDR3, as DNA: TGCGCCAGCAGCTTAATCAGCTCCTACGAGCAGTACTTC. Based on the CDR3 plus reference TRBV5-1 and TRBJ2-7, the full variable domain is KAGVTQTPRYLIKTRGQQVTLSCSPISGHRSVSWYQQTPGQGLQFLFEYFSETQRNKGNFPGRFSGRQFSNSRSEMNVSTLELGDSALYLCASSLISSYEQYFGPGTRLTVT.

This chain connects TRBV6-5 to TRBJ1-5; D might be TRBD1 (6 bases). The CDR3 totals 15 residues. The germline V and J ends were trimmed by 6 bases and 2 bases, with 14 bases remaining between them. Germline CDR1 and CDR2: MNHEY and SVGAGI. The CDR3: CASSLTGLGNQPQHF. The CDR3 DNA reads TGTGCCAGCAGCCTAACAGGGTTGGGCAATCAGCCCCAGCATTTT.

The chain employs TRBV12-5 and TRBJ2-5; TRBD2 matches 9 bases. The CDR3 extends over 15 amino acids. Losses at the gene ends were 4 bases for V and 1 base for J; bases not matched to a gene: 4. The germline gives CDR1 LGHNT, CDR2 FRNRAP. CDR3 DNA: TGTGCTAGTGGTTGGTCTAGCGGGGTCCAAGAGACCCAGTACTTC. This sequence encodes CASGWSSGVQETQYF.

This chain joins TRBV7-8 and TRBJ2-2; the D gene is possibly TRBD2 (6 bases). This CDR3 has 15 residues. Trimming stripped 3 bases from V and 2 bases from J, with 10 bases between. Germline V gene data show CDR1 as SGHVS and CDR2 as FQNEAQ. The chain's CDR3 is CASSFGGVNTGELFF. The DNA of the CDR3 is TGTGCCAGCAGCTTCGGCGGGGTTAACACCGGGGAGCTGTTTTTT.

The V call is TRBV7-3, the J call TRBJ1-6; unclear D gene. Germline lookup yields CDR1 SGHTA and CDR2 FQGTGA. CDR3 size: 13 residues. Trimming shortened V by 1 base and J by 9 bases, and 7 bases separated the two germline ends. CDR3 DNA: TGTGCCAGCAGCTTAAGCGCATTTTCACCCCTCCACTTT. Translating it yields CASSLSAFSPLHF.

This CDR3 is CARVFYRGSRYTEAFF. The CDR3 DNA reads as TGTGCCAGAGTATTTTACAGGGGGTCCAGATACACTGAAGCTTTCTTT. V and J are TRBV27 and TRBJ1-1; TRBD1 matches 8 bases. The CDR3 has 16 amino acids. The V gene's germline CDR1 is MNHEY and CDR2 SMNVEV (reference sequence). The junction had 15 bases not matched to a gene; V was cut back by 9 bases and J by 3 bases.

V is TRBV5-6 and J is TRBJ2-5; D is unclear. The CDR3 totals 13 residues. V lost 1 base and J 1 base, leaving 5 bases between the germline ends. The germline gives CDR1 SGHDT, CDR2 YYEEEE. CDR3 DNA: TGTGCCAGCAGCTTGCGTTCCCAAGAGACCCAGTACTTC. Translating it yields CASSLRSQETQYF. Variable domain in full (rest from reference TRBV5-6 and TRBJ2-5): DAGVTQSPTHLIKTRGQQVTLRCSPKSGHDTVSWYQQALGQGPQFIFQYYEEEERQRGNFPDRFSGHQFPNYSSELNVNALLLGDSALYLCASSLRSQETQYFGPGTRLLVL.

The V gene is TRBV7-2, the J gene TRBJ1-6; TRBD1 matches at 8 bases. The length of the CDR3 is 15 residues. CDR1 is SGHTA and CDR2 is FQGNSA in the germline V gene. After removal of 2 bases from V and 8 bases from J, the junction contained 5 bases not matched to a gene. The CDR3 DNA is TGTGCCAGCAGCTTACAGGGGGCTGAGGATTCACCCCTCCACTTT. This gives the protein CASSLQGAEDSPLHF.

This clone has a handful of counts. The sample holds other DNA sequences that translate to the same CDR3. The chain is built from TRBV4-1 and TRBJ2-5; D call uncertain. The germline gives CDR1 MGHRA, CDR2 YSYEKL. The length of the CDR3 is 12 residues. Deletions cut 0 bases from V and 5 bases from J, with 4 bases between. Here the CDR3 DNA reads TGCGCCAGCAGCCAAGATCGTGAGACCCAGTACTTC. This sequence encodes CASSQDRETQYF.

The chain couples TRBV5-1 to TRBJ1-1; D gene ambiguous. Trimming stripped 3 bases from V and 5 bases from J, with 14 bases between. The CDR3 sequence is 14 residues long. Looked up from germline, CDR1 is SGHRS and CDR2 is YFSETQ. The CDR3 reads CASSSQVSKTEAFF. The CDR3 coding sequence is TGCGCCAGCAGCTCGCAGGTGTCCAAAACTGAAGCTTTCTTT.

This chain joins TRBV12-2 and TRBJ1-2. TRBV12-2 is classified as a pseudogene. The CDR3 totals 16 residues. This chain's CDR3 is CASRLAWSPEVLSYTF. CDR3 nucleotide sequence: TGTGCAAGTCGCTTAGCGTGGAGCCCGGAGGTTTTAAGCTACACCTTC.

In this sample, this clone turned up a few times. The gene calls are TRBV30 and TRBJ1-2, with D maybe TRBD1 (6 bases). Germline V CDR1 and CDR2: GTSNPN, SVGIG (reference sequence). The CDR3 runs 12 residues. The V gene lost 3 bases and the J gene lost 5 bases, with 10 bases spanning the gap. CDR3: CAWRLRGYGYTF. The CDR3 DNA sequence: TGTGCCTGGAGGCTCAGGGGATATGGCTACACCTTC.

V usage is TRBV5-1 and J usage is TRBJ1-1, with D tentatively TRBD1 (6 bases). CDR3 size: 16 residues. Germline CDR1 is SGHRS and CDR2 is YFSETQ. With 4 bases removed from V and 1 base from J, the gap between germline ends came to 17 bases. The CDR3 DNA reads as TGCGCCAGCAGCCGTGACAGGCCCTCCGGGAACACTGAAGCTTTCTTT. This translates into CASSRDRPSGNTEAFF.

The chain is built from TRBV6-5 and TRBJ2-1; possible D gene TRBD1, 5 bases. CDR1 is MNHEY, CDR2 SVGAGI, per germline. CDR3 length: 16 amino acids. Trimming removed 2 bases from V and 4 bases from J, with 15 bases in between. In nucleotides, the CDR3 is TGTGCCAGCAGTTACGGGCCAGGGATGGGGTACAATGAGCAGTTCTTC. Its protein product is CASSYGPGMGYNEQFF.

V is TRBV3-1 (or the pseudogene TRBV3-2) and J is TRBJ2-3; D perhaps matches TRBD1 (6 bases). The CDR3 is 15 amino acids. Germline CDR1 reads LGHDT; CDR2 reads YNNKEL (reference sequence). Trimming cost V 1 base and J 0 bases, with 8 bases left between them. CDR3 sequence reads: CASSQGGTSTDTQYF. The CDR3 DNA reads as TGTGCCAGCAGCCAAGGAGGGACAAGCACAGATACGCAGTATTTT.

The chain links TRBV4-3 to TRBJ1-1, with D maybe TRBD1 (6 bases). Per the germline V gene, CDR1 is LGHNA and CDR2 is YSLEER. The CDR3 has 14 residues. V was pared by 2 bases and J by 3 bases, with 10 bases between. The CDR3 protein is CASSQKAGDTEAFF. The CDR3 DNA reads as TGCGCCAGCAGCCAAAAGGCAGGGGACACTGAAGCTTTCTTT.

This clone appeared a few times. The chain couples TRBV6-5 to TRBJ2-7, with 10 bases fitting TRBD2. With V trimmed by 6 bases and J by 7 bases, 9 bases remained unmatched. The CDR3 sequence is 14 residues long. The germline V gene has CDR1 MNHEY and CDR2 SVGAGI. Here the CDR3 reads CASRDSGGAREQYF. The CDR3 DNA sequence: TGTGCCAGCAGGGACAGCGGGGGGGCCAGAGAGCAGTACTTC.

The V gene is TRBV5-1, the J gene TRBJ2-5; D gene unclear. The germline CDR1 and CDR2 sequences are SGHRS and YFSETQ. This CDR3 spans 14 amino acids. Trimming took off 2 bases at V and 0 bases at J, with 8 bases between the two ends. DNA of the CDR3: TGCGCCAGCAGCTTATCCAGCGACCAAGAGACCCAGTACTTC. The encoded protein is CASSLSSDQETQYF.

The chain carries TRBV18 and TRBJ1-1; 10 positions match TRBD1. The ends lost 1 base at V and 0 bases at J; junction bases unmatched: 5. The V gene's germline CDR1 is KGHSH and CDR2 LQKENI. The CDR3 has 17 residues. The CDR3 reads CASSPQDRGGLNTEAFF. CDR3 nucleotide sequence: TGTGCCAGCTCACCACAGGACAGGGGGGGTTTGAACACTGAAGCTTTCTTT.

The chain has TRBV3-1 (or the pseudogene TRBV3-2) and TRBJ1-6; D remains ambiguous. The CDR3 is 14 residues long. Germline CDR1 reads LGHDT; CDR2 reads YNNKEL (reference sequence). Trimming left V 3 bases short and J 8 bases short, with 11 bases between. In nucleotides, the CDR3 is TGTGCCAGCAGCCAGGGTCCGGCGGATTCACCCCTCCACTTT. The encoded protein is CASSQGPADSPLHF.

The chain couples TRBV5-1 to TRBJ2-7; TRBD1 agrees at 10 bases. Losses at the gene ends were 4 bases for V and 0 bases for J; bases not matched to a gene: 4. The CDR3 contains 15 residues. Looked up from germline, CDR1 is SGHRS and CDR2 is YFSETQ. CDR3 amino acids: CASSTGTGVSYEQYF. In DNA form, the CDR3 reads TGCGCCAGCAGCACCGGGACAGGGGTCTCCTACGAGCAGTACTTC.

This chain uses TRBV10-3 with TRBJ1-1; 7 nucleotides match TRBD1. Trimming took 7 bases from V and 7 from J; bases not matched to a gene: 9. Germline CDR1 reads ENHRY; CDR2 reads SYGVKD. The CDR3 totals 13 residues. CDR3 region: CAITEGRDSEAFF. The CDR3 DNA sequence: TGTGCCATCACCGAAGGCCGGGACAGTGAAGCTTTCTTT.

This clone was recorded a few times. The chain recombines TRBV10-1 with TRBJ2-2; D is unresolved. The ends were cut back, 2 bases at V and 7 bases at J, with 5 bases in the middle. This CDR3 has 12 residues. Germline V gene lookup returns CDR1 WNHNN and CDR2 SYGVQD (reference sequence). The CDR3 sequence: CASSEPFGELFF. In nucleotides, the CDR3 is TGCGCCAGCAGTGAGCCATTCGGGGAGCTGTTTTTT.

This chain links TRBV7-2 with TRBJ2-7; D not resolved. The germline V gene has CDR1 SGHTA and CDR2 FQGNSA. The V gene lost 5 bases and the J gene lost 2 bases, with 7 bases spanning the gap. This CDR3 comprises 12 residues. Written as DNA, the CDR3 is TGTGCCAGCAGCCCTCTTCCCTACGAGCAGTACTTC. Its translation is CASSPLPYEQYF. Variable domain in full (rest from reference TRBV7-2 and TRBJ2-7): GAGVSQSPSNKVTEKGKDVELRCDPISGHTALYWYRQSLGQGLEFLIYFQGNSAPDKSGLPSDRFSAERTGGSVSTLTIQRTQQEDSAVYLCASSPLPYEQYFGPGTRLTVT.

This chain uses TRBV5-1 with TRBJ2-2, with 10 bases that match TRBD2. Germline CDR1 and CDR2: SGHRS and YFSETQ. V trimming: 2 bases; J trimming: 4 bases; junction bases outside the gene matches: 5. There are 16 residues in the CDR3. The CDR3 loop reads CASSFRSGGLTGELFF. CDR3 coding DNA: TGCGCCAGCAGCTTCCGTAGCGGGGGGCTCACCGGGGAGCTGTTTTTT.

The rearrangement links TRBV6-5 to TRBJ2-2, with D uncertain. CDR1 is MNHEY and CDR2 is SVGAGI in the germline V gene. The CDR3 has 14 residues. V was trimmed by 6 bases and J by 4 bases, leaving 12 bases between them. The CDR3 sequence: CASRIADLTGELFF. In DNA, the CDR3 is TGTGCCAGCAGGATAGCAGATCTCACCGGGGAGCTGTTTTTT.

This sequence joins TRBV5-1 and TRBJ2-5; 7 bases fit TRBD2. Germline V gives CDR1 SGHRS, CDR2 YFSETQ. The CDR3 runs 15 residues. Germline trimming cut 4 bases from V and 5 bases from J; bases unmatched to any gene: 11. CDR3 protein: CASSGGLPGVETQYF. CDR3 nucleotides: TGCGCCAGCAGCGGGGGACTACCTGGCGTGGAGACCCAGTACTTC.

In its sample, this clone was seen once. This chain links TRBV12-5 with TRBJ2-5, with D possibly being TRBD1 (5 bases). Per the germline V gene, CDR1 is LGHNT and CDR2 is FRNRAP. The CDR3 has 11 residues. Trimming shortened V by 8 bases and J by 5 bases, and 9 bases separated the two germline ends. CDR3 loop: CASKSGETQYF. Written as DNA, the CDR3 is TGTGCTAGTAAATCAGGGGAGACCCAGTACTTC.

In this sample, this clone turned up once. The chain joins TRBV11-2 to TRBJ1-1; 7 positions agree with TRBD1. V lost 1 base, J lost 6 bases, and 5 bases stayed unmatched. This CDR3 is built from 14 residues. Looked up from germline, CDR1 is SGHAT and CDR2 is FQNNGV. The CDR3 nucleotides read TGTGCCAGCAGCTTAGGGCAAACAGGGGCTGAAGCTTTCTTT. Translation: CASSLGQTGAEAFF.

The rearrangement links TRBV6-5 to TRBJ2-2, with TRBD1 matching over 11 bases. The V gene's germline CDR1 is MNHEY and CDR2 SVGAGI. Trimming cost V 8 bases and J 5 bases; bases outside gene matches: 4. The CDR3 has 14 residues. The CDR3 is CASLGQGGTGELFF. CDR3 in DNA: TGTGCCAGCCTGGGACAGGGGGGGACCGGGGAGCTGTTTTTT.

The V call is TRBV11-2, the J call TRBJ2-1; D perhaps matches TRBD2 (5 bases). Germline CDR1 SGHAT, CDR2 FQNNGV. This CDR3 is 13 amino acids long. V dropped 3 bases and J dropped 9 bases, with 12 bases sitting between them. The DNA of the CDR3 is TGTGCCAGCAGCTTGTTGGACTGGACTGAGCAGTTCTTC. This sequence encodes CASSLLDWTEQFF.